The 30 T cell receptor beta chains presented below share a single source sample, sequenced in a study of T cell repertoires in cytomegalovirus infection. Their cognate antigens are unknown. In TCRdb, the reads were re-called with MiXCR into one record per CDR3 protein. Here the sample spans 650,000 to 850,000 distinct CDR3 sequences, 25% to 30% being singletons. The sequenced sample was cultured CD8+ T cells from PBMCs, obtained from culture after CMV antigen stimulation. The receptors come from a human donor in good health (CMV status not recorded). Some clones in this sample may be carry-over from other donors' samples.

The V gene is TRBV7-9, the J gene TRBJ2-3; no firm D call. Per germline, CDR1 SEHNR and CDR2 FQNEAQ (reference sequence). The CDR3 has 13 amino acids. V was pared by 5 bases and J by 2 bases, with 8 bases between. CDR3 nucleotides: TGTGCCAGCAGCCATTCAAACACAGATACGCAGTATTTT. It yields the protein CASSHSNTDTQYF.

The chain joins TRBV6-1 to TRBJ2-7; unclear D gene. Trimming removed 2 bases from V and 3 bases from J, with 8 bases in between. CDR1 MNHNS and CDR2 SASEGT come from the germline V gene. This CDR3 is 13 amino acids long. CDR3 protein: CASSERRVYEQYF. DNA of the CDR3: TGTGCCAGCAGTGAAAGAAGGGTCTACGAGCAGTACTTC.

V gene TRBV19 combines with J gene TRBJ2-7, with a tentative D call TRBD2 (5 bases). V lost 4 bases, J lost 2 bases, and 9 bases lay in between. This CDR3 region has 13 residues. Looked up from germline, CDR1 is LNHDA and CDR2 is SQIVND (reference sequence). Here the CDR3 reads CASSRGPPYEQYF. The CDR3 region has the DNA TGTGCCAGTAGTAGAGGGCCACCCTACGAGCAGTACTTC.

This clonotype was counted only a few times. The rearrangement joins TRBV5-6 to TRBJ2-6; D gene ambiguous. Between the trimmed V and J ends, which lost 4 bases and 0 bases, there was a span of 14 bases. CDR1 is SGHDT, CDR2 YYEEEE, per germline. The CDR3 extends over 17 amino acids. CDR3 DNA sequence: TGTGCCAGCAGCATTACACACGAAAGCTCTGGGGCCAACGTCCTGACTTTC. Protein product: CASSITHESSGANVLTF.

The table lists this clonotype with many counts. CDR3 residues: CASSSEGNEQFF. In DNA form, the CDR3 reads TGTGCCAGCAGTTCAGAGGGGAATGAGCAGTTCTTC. The chain carries TRBV7-2 and TRBJ2-1; D possibly uses TRBD1 or TRBD2 (5 bases each). The V end lost 6 bases, the J end lost 7 bases, and 10 bases lay between the germline ends. The germline V gene has CDR1 SGHTA and CDR2 FQGNSA. The CDR3 runs 12 residues.

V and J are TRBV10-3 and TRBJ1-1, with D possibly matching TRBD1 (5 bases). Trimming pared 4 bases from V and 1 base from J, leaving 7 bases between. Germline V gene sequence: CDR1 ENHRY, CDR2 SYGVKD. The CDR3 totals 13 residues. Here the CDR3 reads CAISGDANTEAFF. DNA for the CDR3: TGTGCCATCAGTGGGGACGCGAACACTGAAGCTTTCTTT.

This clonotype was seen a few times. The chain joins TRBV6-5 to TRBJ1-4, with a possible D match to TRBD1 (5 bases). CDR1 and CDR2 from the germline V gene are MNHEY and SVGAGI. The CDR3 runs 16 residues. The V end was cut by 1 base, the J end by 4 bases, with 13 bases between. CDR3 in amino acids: CASSYYSGTINEKLFF. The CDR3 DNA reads TGTGCCAGCAGTTACTACTCAGGGACGATTAATGAAAAACTGTTTTTT.

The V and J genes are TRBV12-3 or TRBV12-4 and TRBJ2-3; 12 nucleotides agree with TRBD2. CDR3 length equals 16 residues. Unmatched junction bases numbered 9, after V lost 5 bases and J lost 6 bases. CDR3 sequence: CASSLPSGGAWDTQYF. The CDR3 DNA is TGTGCCAGCAGTCTGCCTAGCGGGGGGGCCTGGGATACGCAGTATTTT.

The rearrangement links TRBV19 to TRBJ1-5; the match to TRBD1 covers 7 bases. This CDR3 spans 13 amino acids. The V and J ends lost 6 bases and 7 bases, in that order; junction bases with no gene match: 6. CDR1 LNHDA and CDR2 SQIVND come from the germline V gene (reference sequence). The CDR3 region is CASSPQGTQPQHF. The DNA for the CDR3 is TGTGCCAGTAGCCCACAGGGGACCCAGCCCCAGCATTTT. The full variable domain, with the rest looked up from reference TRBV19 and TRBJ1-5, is DGGITQSPKYLFRKEGQNVTLSCEQNLNHDAMYWYRQDPGQGLRLIYYSQIVNDFQKGDIAEGYSVSREKKESFPLTVTSAQKNPTAFYLCASSPQGTQPQHFGDGTRLSIL.

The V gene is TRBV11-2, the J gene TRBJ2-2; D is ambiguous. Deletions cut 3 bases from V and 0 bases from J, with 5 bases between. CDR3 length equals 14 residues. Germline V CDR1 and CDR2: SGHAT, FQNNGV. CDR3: CASSFGPNTGELFF. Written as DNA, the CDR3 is TGTGCCAGCAGCTTTGGGCCGAACACCGGGGAGCTGTTTTTT.

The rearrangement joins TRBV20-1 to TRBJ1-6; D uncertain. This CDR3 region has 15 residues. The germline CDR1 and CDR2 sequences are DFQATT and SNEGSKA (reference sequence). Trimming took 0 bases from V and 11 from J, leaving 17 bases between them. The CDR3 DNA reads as TGCAGTGCTAGAGATGGTAGGACCCTAATTCCACCCCTCCACTTT. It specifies CSARDGRTLIPPLHF.

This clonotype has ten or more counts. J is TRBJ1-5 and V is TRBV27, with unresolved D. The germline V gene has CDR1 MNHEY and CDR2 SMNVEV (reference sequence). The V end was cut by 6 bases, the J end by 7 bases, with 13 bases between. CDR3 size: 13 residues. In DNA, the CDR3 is TGTGCCAGCAGCCCCAGCGGAGGGCAGCCCCAGCATTTT. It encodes CASSPSGGQPQHF.

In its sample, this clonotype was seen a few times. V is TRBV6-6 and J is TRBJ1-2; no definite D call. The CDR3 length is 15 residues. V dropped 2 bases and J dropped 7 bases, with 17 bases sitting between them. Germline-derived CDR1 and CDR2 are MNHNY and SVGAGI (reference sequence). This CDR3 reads CASSYVTTQLLGYTF. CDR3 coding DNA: TGTGCCAGCAGTTACGTGACGACACAACTTCTTGGCTACACCTTC.

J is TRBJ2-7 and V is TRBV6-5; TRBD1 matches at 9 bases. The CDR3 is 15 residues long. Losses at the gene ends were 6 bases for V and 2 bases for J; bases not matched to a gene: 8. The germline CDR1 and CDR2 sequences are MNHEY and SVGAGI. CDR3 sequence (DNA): TGTGCCAGCAGGGAGACAGGGGGTCTTCCCTACGAGCAGTACTTC. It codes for CASRETGGLPYEQYF.

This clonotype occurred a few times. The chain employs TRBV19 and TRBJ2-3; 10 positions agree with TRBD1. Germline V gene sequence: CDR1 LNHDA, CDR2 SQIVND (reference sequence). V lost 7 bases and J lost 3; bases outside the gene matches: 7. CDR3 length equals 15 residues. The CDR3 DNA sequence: TGTGCCAGTACCCCGGGACAGGGGTGGACAGATACGCAGTATTTT. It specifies CASTPGQGWTDTQYF.

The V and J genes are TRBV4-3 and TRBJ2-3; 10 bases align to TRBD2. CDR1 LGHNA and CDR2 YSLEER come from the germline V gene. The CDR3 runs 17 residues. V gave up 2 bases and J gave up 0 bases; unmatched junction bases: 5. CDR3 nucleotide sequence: TGCGCCAGCAGCCAACGTAGCGGGGGGACTAGCACAGATACGCAGTATTTT. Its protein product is CASSQRSGGTSTDTQYF.

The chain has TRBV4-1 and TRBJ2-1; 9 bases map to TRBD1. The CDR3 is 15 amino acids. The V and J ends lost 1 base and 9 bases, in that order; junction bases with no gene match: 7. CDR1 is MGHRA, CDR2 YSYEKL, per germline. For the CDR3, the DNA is TGCGCCAGCAGCCAAGCGGTACAGGGGGCTGGTGAGCAGTTCTTC. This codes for CASSQAVQGAGEQFF.

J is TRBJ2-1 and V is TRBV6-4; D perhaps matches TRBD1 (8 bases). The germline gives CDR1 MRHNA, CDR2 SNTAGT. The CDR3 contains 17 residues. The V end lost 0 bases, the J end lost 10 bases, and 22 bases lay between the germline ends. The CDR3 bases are TGTGCCAGCAGTGACTCGAGCGGGACAGGTCGGTACCTGGAGCAGTTCTTC. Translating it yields CASSDSSGTGRYLEQFF.

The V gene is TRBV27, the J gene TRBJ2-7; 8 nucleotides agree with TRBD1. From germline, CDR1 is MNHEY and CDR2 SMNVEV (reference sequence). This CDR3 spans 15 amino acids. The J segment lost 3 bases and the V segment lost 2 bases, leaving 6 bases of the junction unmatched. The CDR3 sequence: CASSLRGQGLYEQYV. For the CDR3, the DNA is TGTGCCAGCAGTTTACGAGGACAGGGCCTCTACGAGCAGTACGTC.

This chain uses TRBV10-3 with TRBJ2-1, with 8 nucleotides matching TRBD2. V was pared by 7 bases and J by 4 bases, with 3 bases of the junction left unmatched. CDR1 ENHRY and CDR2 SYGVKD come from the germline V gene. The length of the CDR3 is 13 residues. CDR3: CAITGGQYNEQFF. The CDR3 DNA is TGTGCCATCACGGGGGGGCAGTACAATGAGCAGTTCTTC.

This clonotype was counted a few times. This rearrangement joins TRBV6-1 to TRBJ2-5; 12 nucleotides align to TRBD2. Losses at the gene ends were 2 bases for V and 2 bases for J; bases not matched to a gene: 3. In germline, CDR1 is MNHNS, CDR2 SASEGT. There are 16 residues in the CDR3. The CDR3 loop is CASSESLAGGQETQYF. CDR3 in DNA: TGTGCCAGCAGTGAAAGTCTAGCGGGGGGGCAAGAGACCCAGTACTTC.

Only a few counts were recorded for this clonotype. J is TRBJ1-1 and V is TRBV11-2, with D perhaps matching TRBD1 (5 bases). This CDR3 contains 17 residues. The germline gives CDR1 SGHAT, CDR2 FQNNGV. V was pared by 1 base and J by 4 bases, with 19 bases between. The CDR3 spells CASSLAPRVALGTEAFF. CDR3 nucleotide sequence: TGTGCCAGCAGCTTAGCACCCAGGGTGGCTCTAGGCACTGAAGCTTTCTTT.

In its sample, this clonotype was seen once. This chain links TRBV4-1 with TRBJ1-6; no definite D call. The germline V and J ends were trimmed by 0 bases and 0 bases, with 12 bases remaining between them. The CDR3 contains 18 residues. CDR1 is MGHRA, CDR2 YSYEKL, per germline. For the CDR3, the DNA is TGCGCCAGCAGCCAAGATGTAGGAGGCAACTCCTATAATTCACCCCTCCACTTT. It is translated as CASSQDVGGNSYNSPLHF.

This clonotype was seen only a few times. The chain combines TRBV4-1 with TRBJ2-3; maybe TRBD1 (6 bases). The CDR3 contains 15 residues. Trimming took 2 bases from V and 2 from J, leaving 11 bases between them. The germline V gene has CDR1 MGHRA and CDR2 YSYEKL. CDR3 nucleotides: TGCGCCAGCAGCCAAACACAGGGAGACACAGATACGCAGTATTTT. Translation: CASSQTQGDTDTQYF.

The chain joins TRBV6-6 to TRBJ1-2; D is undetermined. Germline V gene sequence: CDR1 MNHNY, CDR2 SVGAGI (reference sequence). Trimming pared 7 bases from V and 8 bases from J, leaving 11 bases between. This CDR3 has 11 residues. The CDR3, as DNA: TGTGCCAGCATCGACGGCGGCGGCTACACCTTC. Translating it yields CASIDGGGYTF.

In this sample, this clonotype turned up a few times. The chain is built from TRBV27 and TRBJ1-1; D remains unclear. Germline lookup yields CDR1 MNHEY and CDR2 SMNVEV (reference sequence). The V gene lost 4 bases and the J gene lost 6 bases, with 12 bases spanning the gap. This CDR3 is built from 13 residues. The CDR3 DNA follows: TGTGCCAGCAGTTCTCCGGGGTACCCTGAAGCTTTCTTT. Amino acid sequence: CASSSPGYPEAFF.

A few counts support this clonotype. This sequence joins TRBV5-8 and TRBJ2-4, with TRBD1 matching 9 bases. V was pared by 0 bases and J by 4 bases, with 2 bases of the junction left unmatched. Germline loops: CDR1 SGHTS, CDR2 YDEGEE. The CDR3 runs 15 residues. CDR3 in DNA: TGTGCCAGCAGCTTGGTGGGGACAGGGAAAAACATTCAGTACTTC. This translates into CASSLVGTGKNIQYF.

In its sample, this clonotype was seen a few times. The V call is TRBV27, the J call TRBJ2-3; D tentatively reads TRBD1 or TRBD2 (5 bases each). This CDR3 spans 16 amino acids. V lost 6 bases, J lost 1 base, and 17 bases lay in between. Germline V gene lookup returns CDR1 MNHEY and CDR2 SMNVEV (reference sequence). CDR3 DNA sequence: TGTGCCAGCAGCCGTGGGACGTACATCGGCACAGATACGCAGTATTTT. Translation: CASSRGTYIGTDTQYF.

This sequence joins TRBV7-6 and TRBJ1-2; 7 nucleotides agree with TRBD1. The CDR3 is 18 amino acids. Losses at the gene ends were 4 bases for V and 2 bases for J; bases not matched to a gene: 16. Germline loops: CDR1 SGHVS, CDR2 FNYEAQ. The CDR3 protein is CASSSSEGRTGANYGYTF. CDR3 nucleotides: TGTGCCAGCAGCTCGAGCGAGGGGCGCACAGGGGCCAACTATGGCTACACCTTC. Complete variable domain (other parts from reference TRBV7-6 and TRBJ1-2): GAGVSQSPRYKVTKRGQDVALRCDPISGHVSLYWYRQALGQGPEFLTYFNYEAQQDKSGLPNDRFSAERPEGSISTLTIQRTEQRDSAMYRCASSSSEGRTGANYGYTFGSGTRLTVV.

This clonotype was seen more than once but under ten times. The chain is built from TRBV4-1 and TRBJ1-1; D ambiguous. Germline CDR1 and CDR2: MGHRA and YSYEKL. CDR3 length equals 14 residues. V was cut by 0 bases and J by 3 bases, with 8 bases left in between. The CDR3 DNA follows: TGCGCCAGCAGCCAAGATCCCGGGGACACTGAAGCTTTCTTT. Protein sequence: CASSQDPGDTEAFF.